This section outlines one T cell receptor beta chain sequence together with its context. CDR3 length: 14 residues. Germline V lookup: CDR1 SGHNT, CDR2 YYREEE (reference sequence). Deletions cut 1 base from V and 0 bases from J, with 7 bases between. Unique molecular identifiers were built into the TCRbeta library. MiXCR was run by TCRdb on the PCR reads, yielding one entry per CDR3 protein. The sample lists tens of thousands of distinct CDR3 sequences, 44% seen once, with about 98% in the top ten. The data originate from a study of T-cell reconstitution after alpha-beta-depleted transplantation in children.

The sequences come from PBMCs, mostly from graft donor cells, collected 360 days after TCRalphabeta/CD19-depleted stem cell transplant. This clonotype originated in a male patient under 18 who had a stem cell transplant for acute lymphoblastic leukemia, so the T cells may come from the graft donor. V and J are TRBV5-4 and TRBJ2-5, with D hard to call. The CDR3 protein is CASSLLADQETQYF. The DNA of the CDR3 is TGTGCCAGCAGCTTGTTGGCGGACCAAGAGACCCAGTACTTC.